The clone carrying this T cell receptor (beta chain) was counted between two and nine times. Both TRBC1 and TRBC2 were covered by a beta constant-region primer of two equimolar oligonucleotides. An oligonucleotide with the SP2 primer and a 12-nucleotide UMI was ligated to the cDNA 3' end. Each CDR3 protein gets one entry after TCRdb re-called the UMI-ligation and nested PCR reads with MiXCR. The data hold 70,000 to 95,000 distinct CDR3 sequences, with more than 6.5% observed a single time. Alpha and beta libraries were amplified separately from the second PCR onward. This sample was included in a study of naive and memory T cell subsets. This CDR3 region has 16 residues. Trimming took 3 bases from V and 1 from J; bases not matched to a gene: 4. Germline CDR1 SGHTA, CDR2 FQGNSA.

Sequencing used central memory CD4+ T cells from blood. The chain uses TRBV7-2 and TRBJ2-1, with 9 bases fitting TRBD2. This receptor was obtained from a human donor in good health. The CDR3 sequence is CASSFSGRGSYNEQFF. In nucleotides, the CDR3 is TGTGCCAGCAGCTTTAGCGGGAGAGGGTCCTACAATGAGCAGTTCTTC. The variable domain in full, with the rest retrieved from reference TRBV7-2 and TRBJ2-1, is GAGVSQSPSNKVTEKGKDVELRCDPISGHTALYWYRQSLGQGLEFLIYFQGNSAPDKSGLPSDRFSAERTGGSVSTLTIQRTQQEDSAVYLCASSFSGRGSYNEQFFGPGTRLTVL.